One T cell receptor (beta chain) is described in this entry. This clonotype was picked up a small number of times. The specificity of this receptor is unknown. Base qualities are not recorded, but no much larger clone differs from it by a single base. Library construction relied on 5' RACE. The instrument was an Illumina HiSeq 2000. A universal primer binding site was introduced by template switching, and a unique molecular identifier was present in the final cDNA, enabling accurate counting of TCR cDNA molecules. Specific primers in the conserved constant-segment region were used to synthesize first-strand cDNA for the TCR alpha and beta chains. To control for contamination, every cDNA library was double barcoded, receiving both a SMART-Mk sample barcode and Illumina barcodes. TruSeq adapter sequences and Illumina sample barcodes were added in two successive PCR steps. The TCR alpha and beta cDNA libraries were sequenced on the Illumina HiSeq platform using custom primers. On the study's bioinformatics: Raw reads were processed with MiGEC to extract unique molecular identifiers, and MiXCR was used to determine CDR3 positions. For each individual, recombination models were inferred using an EM algorithm with the repgenHMM and IGoR tools. The tcR package in R was used for shared clonotype analysis, with sharing normalized by the product of cloneset sizes. To study raw recombination free of thymic and clonal selection effects, out-of-frame nonproductive sequences were analyzed. TCRdb itself trimmed the public reads at Q25 with fastp, ran MiXCR and retained productive beta chains. Every CDR3 protein is listed once, alongside the most common genes and DNA of its rows. These V and J calls derive from TCRdb rather than the authors' analysis. The sample table shows approximately 590,000 distinct CDR3 sequences, and 9.5% to 10% are seen once. The ten largest account for around 3% of the sample.

Every donor in the study was a healthy Caucasian. Three pairs of female monozygotic twins, all aged roughly 18 to 29 years, were included in the twin cohort. The RNA used for TCR libraries was isolated from peripheral blood mononuclear cells. The V end loses 3 bases and the J end loses 2 bases, and a stretch of 14 bases separates them. Looking up the germline V gene yields CDR1 SGHTA and CDR2 FQGNSA. The CDR3 measures 16 amino acids from cysteine to phenylalanine. Only CDR3 DNA remains: 48 bases, in frame from the first base. The data were obtained in a study of identical twins (dated by TCRdb to the mid-2010s). In terms of the full investigation: The study deep-sequenced TCR alpha and beta repertoires from monozygotic twins, unrelated adults of various ages and cord blood to test whether fetal clonotypes persist. Replicate twin experiments were performed at different times using different library preparation protocols to rule out contamination.

Broad study findings and their caveats: Fewer insertions were carried by abundant cord blood beta clonotypes; a weaker similar trend was observed in young adult naive repertoires, while no such trend was observed in memory repertoires. Because the same donors could not be followed over many years, conclusions were based on cross-sectional statistical analysis. Zero-insertion analyses could be partly confounded by invariant T cells such as MAIT and iNKT, although diverse VJ usage argued against such confounding for most clonotypes. Compared with coincidental sharing between unrelated individuals, out-of-frame TCR alpha sequences shared between twins had an excess of sequences with low generation probability. Out-of-frame TCR alpha sharing in monozygotic twins was systematically underestimated by recombination models, whereas sharing between unrelated individuals was in agreement with the recombination models. The excess sharing between twins in beta out-of-frame sequences was weaker because fewer shared sequences reduced the signal-to-noise ratio.

A further study also used this sample, focusing on yellow fever vaccine responses in identical twins. In that second paper, the authors write: According to the authors, in identical twins the way T cells responded to vaccination appeared partly convergent and partly personalized. The study precisely tracked vaccine-responding T cell clones in identical twins.

The chain couples TRBV7-2 to TRBJ2-4, with a tentative D gene TRBD2 over 6 matching bases. This sequence was found in a woman between 18 and 29 years old in good health. What was sequenced was PBMCs. Read as DNA, the sequence is TGTGCCAGCAGCTTTGAGCGGGCCGCGTCCAAAAACATTCAGTACTTC. This is translated as CASSFERAASKNIQYF.